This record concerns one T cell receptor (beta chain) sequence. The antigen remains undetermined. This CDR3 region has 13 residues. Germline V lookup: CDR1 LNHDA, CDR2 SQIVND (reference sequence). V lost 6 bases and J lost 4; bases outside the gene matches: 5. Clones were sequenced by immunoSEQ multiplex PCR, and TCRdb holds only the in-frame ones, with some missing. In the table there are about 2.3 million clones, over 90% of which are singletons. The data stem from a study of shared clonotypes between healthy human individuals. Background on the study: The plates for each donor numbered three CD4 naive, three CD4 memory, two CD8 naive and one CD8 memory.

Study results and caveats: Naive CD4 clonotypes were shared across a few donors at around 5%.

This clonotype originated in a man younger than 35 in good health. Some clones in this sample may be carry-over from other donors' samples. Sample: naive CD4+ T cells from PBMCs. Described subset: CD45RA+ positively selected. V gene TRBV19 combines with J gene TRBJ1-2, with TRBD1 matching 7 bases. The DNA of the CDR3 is TGTGCCAGTAGAGAACAGGGGAGCTATGGCTACACCTTC. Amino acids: CASREQGSYGYTF.